A single sample gave rise to the 27 T cell receptor beta chains below, sequenced in a study of blood T cell repertoires in COVID-19. TCRdb keeps only in-frame clones here, not all; method: immunoSEQ multiplex PCR. The sample holds 150,000 or so clones, roughly 80% seen once. Sequencing was carried out using peripheral blood. The origin of the receptors is a man in his 60s with acute or convalescent COVID-19.

The chain links TRBV3-1 (or the pseudogene TRBV3-2) to TRBJ2-7, with 8 positions matching TRBD2. Trimming removed 5 bases from V and 0 bases from J; junction bases left unmatched: 9. From germline, CDR1 is LGHDT and CDR2 YNNKEL (reference sequence). The CDR3 has 16 residues. The CDR3 DNA reads as TGTGCCAGCAGCTTACTTAGCGGGACCCGCTCCTACGAGCAGTACTTC. Translating it yields CASSLLSGTRSYEQYF.

This chain uses TRBV5-4 with TRBJ2-5; D might be TRBD1 (6 bases). CDR1 is SGHNT and CDR2 is YYREEE in the germline V gene (reference sequence). The length of the CDR3 is 16 residues. V lost 4 bases and J 5 bases, leaving 21 bases between the germline ends. CDR3 DNA sequence: TGTGCCAGCAGCGCTTCAGCTACCGACAGGTGGGAGACCCAGTACTTC. It yields the protein CASSASATDRWETQYF.

The chain has TRBV3-1 (or the pseudogene TRBV3-2) and TRBJ1-2; TRBD1 is a possible D gene (6 bases). Trimming took off 8 bases at V and 9 bases at J, with 19 bases between the two ends. This CDR3 comprises 13 residues. Looked up from germline, CDR1 is LGHDT and CDR2 is YNNKEL (reference sequence). The CDR3 region has the DNA TGTGCCAGCGGTTTGTGGGGGCAGGATAGCTACACCTTC. This translates into CASGLWGQDSYTF.

This clone showed up just once. This chain joins TRBV15 and TRBJ2-1, with no clear D. The CDR3 length is 14 residues. Trimming removed 8 bases at V and 4 bases at J, with 15 bases between. The germline gives CDR1 LNHNV, CDR2 YYDKDF (reference sequence). The CDR3 region has the DNA TGTGCCACCTCTCGCCGCGGAGTATACAATGAGCAGTTCTTC. Protein product: CATSRRGVYNEQFF. Full variable domain (rest looked up from reference TRBV15 and TRBJ2-1): DAMVIQNPRYQVTQFGKPVTLSCSQTLNHNVMYWYQQKSSQAPKLLFHYYDKDFNNEADTPDNFQSRRPNTSFCFLDIRSPGLGDTAMYLCATSRRGVYNEQFFGPGTRLTVL.

This clone appeared a single time. The rearrangement joins TRBV7-2 to TRBJ2-1; 11 nucleotides line up with TRBD2. The CDR3 is 15 residues long. Trimming removed 8 bases from V and 7 bases from J; junction bases left unmatched: 10. The germline gives CDR1 SGHTA, CDR2 FQGNSA. CDR3 protein: CASGRVAGGRNEQFF. The CDR3 DNA follows: TGTGCCAGCGGGAGAGTAGCGGGAGGGCGGAATGAGCAGTTCTTC.

This clone has just a few counts. This chain connects TRBV29-1 to TRBJ2-7, with D tentatively TRBD2 (6 bases). Germline V lookup: CDR1 SQVTM, CDR2 ANQGSEA. Trimming removed 2 bases from V and 6 bases from J, with 17 bases in between. The CDR3 sequence is 14 residues long. The DNA for the CDR3 is TGCAGCGTTGAACGATCCGGGACTTTGAGCGAGCAGTACTTC. Translating gives CSVERSGTLSEQYF.

The chain has TRBV13 and TRBJ2-1; maybe TRBD2 (5 bases). The CDR3 covers 12 residues. Germline loops: CDR1 PRHDT, CDR2 FYEKMQ (reference sequence). V was pared by 5 bases and J by 12 bases, with 14 bases between. CDR3 sequence: CASSQFGKWQFF. CDR3 sequence (DNA): TGTGCCAGCAGCCAATTCGGGAAATGGCAGTTCTTC.

This chain links TRBV9 with TRBJ1-1; D perhaps matches TRBD1 (5 bases). The CDR3 sequence is 15 residues long. Germline lookup yields CDR1 SGDLS and CDR2 YYNGEE. With 4 bases removed from V and 4 bases from J, the gap between germline ends came to 17 bases. The CDR3 spells CASSFAPSRGTEAFF. The CDR3 nucleotides are TGTGCCAGCAGCTTCGCTCCCTCTAGGGGCACTGAAGCTTTCTTT. The full variable domain, its missing parts supplied by reference TRBV9 and TRBJ1-1, is DSGVTQTPKHLITATGQRVTLRCSPRSGDLSVYWYQQSLDQGLQFLIQYYNGEERAKGNILERFSAQQFPDLHSELNLSSLELGDSALYFCASSFAPSRGTEAFFGQGTRLTVV.

The chain couples TRBV6-5 to TRBJ2-7; 8 bases line up with TRBD1. CDR3 length equals 11 residues. Looked up from germline, CDR1 is MNHEY and CDR2 is SVGAGI. The V and J ends lost 11 bases and 4 bases, in that order; junction bases with no gene match: 4. CDR3 in amino acids: CAARQGYEQYF. Here the CDR3 DNA reads TGTGCCGCCCGACAGGGGTACGAGCAGTACTTC.

V gene TRBV6-1 combines with J gene TRBJ1-2; TRBD1 might be the D (5 bases). V was shortened by 6 bases and J by 5 bases, with 16 bases between the two germline ends. Germline V lookup: CDR1 MNHNS, CDR2 SASEGT. This CDR3 contains 14 residues. Here the CDR3 DNA reads TGTGCCAGCAGACCACAGGTGGAAGAATATGGCTACACCTTC. This codes for CASRPQVEEYGYTF.

The chain couples TRBV28 to TRBJ2-7; 9 bases line up with TRBD2. Germline V CDR1 and CDR2: MDHEN, SYDVKM. CDR3 length equals 15 residues. V trimming: 5 bases; J trimming: 0 bases; junction bases outside the gene matches: 5. CDR3 nucleotides: TGTGCCAGCAGTATACTAGCGGGTGGCTCCTACGAGCAGTACTTC. This sequence encodes CASSILAGGSYEQYF.

The V call is TRBV5-1, the J call TRBJ2-7, with 9 nucleotides matching TRBD2. The length of the CDR3 is 12 residues. Trimming removed 5 bases from V and 4 bases from J; junction bases left unmatched: 1. Germline assignment: CDR1 SGHRS and CDR2 YFSETQ. CDR3 protein: CASSSGSYEQYF. The DNA of the CDR3 is TGCGCCAGCAGTAGCGGGAGTTACGAGCAGTACTTC.

The V and J genes are TRBV28 and TRBJ2-1; 13 nucleotides agree with TRBD2. The CDR3 extends over 17 amino acids. Trimming cost V 5 bases and J 0 bases; bases outside gene matches: 4. CDR1 MDHEN and CDR2 SYDVKM come from the germline V gene. The CDR3 region is CASSVLAGGSSYNEQFF. The CDR3 region has the DNA TGTGCCAGCAGTGTACTAGCGGGAGGGAGCTCCTACAATGAGCAGTTCTTC.

The chain has TRBV19 and TRBJ2-2, with 9 positions matching TRBD2. This CDR3 contains 15 residues. The trim removed 4 bases at V and 6 bases at J, leaving 6 bases unmatched. CDR1 LNHDA and CDR2 SQIVND come from the germline V gene (reference sequence). This CDR3 is CASSKGVAGAGELFF. The CDR3 DNA follows: TGTGCCAGTAGTAAGGGGGTAGCGGGAGCCGGGGAGCTGTTTTTT.

This chain links TRBV7-2 with TRBJ2-7; 10 positions agree with TRBD2. From germline, CDR1 is SGHTA and CDR2 FQGNSA. V lost 4 bases to trimming and J lost 4 bases; unmatched junction nucleotides: 4. CDR3 length equals 14 residues. The CDR3 bases are TGTGCCAGCAGCTCTAGCGGGGGAATATACGAGCAGTACTTC. This gives the protein CASSSSGGIYEQYF.

The rearrangement links TRBV19 to TRBJ1-5, with D perhaps TRBD1 (5 bases). Germline V gives CDR1 LNHDA, CDR2 SQIVND (reference sequence). CDR3 length: 15 amino acids. The ends were cut back, 0 bases at V and 10 bases at J, with 16 bases in the middle. The CDR3 sequence is CASSIDQGNQYPQHF. The CDR3 DNA reads TGTGCCAGTAGTATAGATCAGGGTAATCAATATCCCCAGCATTTT.

The chain carries TRBV18 and TRBJ1-4; D perhaps matches TRBD1 (5 bases). This CDR3 comprises 14 residues. Looked up from germline, CDR1 is KGHSH and CDR2 is LQKENI. V lost 3 bases, J lost 3 bases, and 8 bases lay in between. The CDR3 DNA reads TGTGCCAGCTCACCGCGGGGGGCTAATGAAAAACTGTTTTTT. Amino acid sequence: CASSPRGANEKLFF.

This clone showed up just once. The V gene is TRBV2, the J gene TRBJ1-5, with 8 bases that match TRBD1. The CDR3 spans 15 residues. V dropped 3 bases and J dropped 3; count of bases not matched to a gene: 4. Germline loops: CDR1 SNHLY, CDR2 FYNNEI. The CDR3 DNA reads as TGTGCCAGCAGTGAGACAGGGGACTACAATCAGCCCCAGCATTTT. Protein sequence: CASSETGDYNQPQHF.

The chain has TRBV9 and TRBJ1-1; D is unresolved. Germline CDR1 is SGDLS and CDR2 is YYNGEE. This CDR3 is built from 13 residues. V lost 4 bases and J 2 bases, leaving 9 bases between the germline ends. CDR3 nucleotides: TGTGCCAGCAGCCCCCCTTCCAACACTGAAGCTTTCTTT. This codes for CASSPPSNTEAFF.

The V and J genes are TRBV29-1 and TRBJ2-5, with D maybe TRBD1 (5 bases). The CDR3 has 12 amino acids. The germline gives CDR1 SQVTM, CDR2 ANQGSEA. Trimming cost V 7 bases and J 5 bases, with 14 bases left between them. This CDR3 reads CSGKRGSETQYF. CDR3 nucleotides: TGCAGCGGAAAAAGGGGATCCGAGACCCAGTACTTC.

The sample holds one count of this clone. The chain couples TRBV28 to TRBJ2-3; maybe TRBD2 (5 bases). Germline V CDR1 and CDR2: MDHEN, SYDVKM. This CDR3 is built from 15 residues. V gave up 5 bases and J gave up 1 base, with 13 bases separating them. CDR3 loop: CASSPGGLGTDTQYF. In DNA, the CDR3 is TGTGCCAGCAGTCCCGGCGGGTTAGGCACAGATACGCAGTATTTT. Full variable domain (remainder filled in from reference TRBV28 and TRBJ2-3): DVKVTQSSRYLVKRTGEKVFLECVQDMDHENMFWYRQDPGLGLRLIYFSYDVKMKEKGDIPEGYSVSREKKERFSLILESASTNQTSMYLCASSPGGLGTDTQYFGPGTRLTVL.

The chain carries TRBV4-3 and TRBJ2-5, with 7 bases that match TRBD2. CDR3 length: 13 amino acids. Germline trimming cut 3 bases from V and 4 bases from J; bases unmatched to any gene: 2. The germline gives CDR1 LGHNA, CDR2 YSLEER. The CDR3 bases are TGCGCCAGCAGCCAGGGAGGGTCAGAGACCCAGTACTTC. Protein: CASSQGGSETQYF.

The chain links TRBV9 to TRBJ2-1; 7 nucleotides match TRBD2. CDR1 is SGDLS, CDR2 YYNGEE, per germline. J was trimmed by 0 bases and V by 1 base; bases with no gene match: 1. The CDR3 sequence is 15 residues long. The CDR3 coding sequence is TGTGCCAGCAGCGTAAGCGGGAACTCCTACAATGAGCAGTTCTTC. This translates into CASSVSGNSYNEQFF.

The J gene is TRBJ2-1, the V gene TRBV14; D not resolved. Germline-derived CDR1 and CDR2 are SGHDN and FVKESK. V was cut by 0 bases and J by 6 bases, with 15 bases left in between. The CDR3 totals 16 residues. Here the CDR3 DNA reads TGTGCCAGCAGCCAAGATGGTGGCAGCTGGGCCAATGAGCAGTTCTTC. This gives the protein CASSQDGGSWANEQFF. Together with reference TRBV14 and TRBJ2-1, the CDR3 gives the full variable domain: EAGVTQFPSHSVIEKGQTVTLRCDPISGHDNLYWYRRVMGKEIKFLLHFVKESKQDESGMPNNRFLAERTGGTYSTLKVQPAELEDSGVYFCASSQDGGSWANEQFFGPGTRLTVL.

The chain carries TRBV5-1 and TRBJ2-1, with 13 bases fitting TRBD2. CDR1 is SGHRS and CDR2 is YFSETQ in the germline V gene. The CDR3 spans 17 residues. Trimming took 4 bases from V and 9 from J; bases not matched to a gene: 13. The CDR3 DNA follows: TGCGCCAGCAGCCGGGATGTACTAGCGGGGGGGCCGGTTGAGCAGTTCTTC. Translated: CASSRDVLAGGPVEQFF. Based on the CDR3 plus reference TRBV5-1 and TRBJ2-1, the full variable domain is KAGVTQTPRYLIKTRGQQVTLSCSPISGHRSVSWYQQTPGQGLQFLFEYFSETQRNKGNFPGRFSGRQFSNSRSEMNVSTLELGDSALYLCASSRDVLAGGPVEQFFGPGTRLTVL.

The chain recombines TRBV6-5 with TRBJ1-6; possible D gene TRBD1, 5 bases. Germline assignment: CDR1 MNHEY and CDR2 SVGAGI. The CDR3 totals 15 residues. V shed 2 bases and J shed 6 bases, with 11 bases lying between them. CDR3 loop: CASSYGDSLNSPLHF. The DNA of the CDR3 is TGTGCCAGCAGTTACGGAGACAGCCTTAATTCACCCCTCCACTTT.

This chain uses TRBV5-5 with TRBJ1-6, with 8 bases matching TRBD1. This CDR3 has 17 residues. Germline CDR1 is SGHKS and CDR2 is YYEKEE (reference sequence). J lost 9 bases, V lost 0 bases, and 11 bases had no gene match. The CDR3 nucleotides are TGTGCCAGCAGCTTGGCCCCGGGCAGGGGGCAGGGTTCACCCCTCCACTTT. Its translation: CASSLAPGRGQGSPLHF.